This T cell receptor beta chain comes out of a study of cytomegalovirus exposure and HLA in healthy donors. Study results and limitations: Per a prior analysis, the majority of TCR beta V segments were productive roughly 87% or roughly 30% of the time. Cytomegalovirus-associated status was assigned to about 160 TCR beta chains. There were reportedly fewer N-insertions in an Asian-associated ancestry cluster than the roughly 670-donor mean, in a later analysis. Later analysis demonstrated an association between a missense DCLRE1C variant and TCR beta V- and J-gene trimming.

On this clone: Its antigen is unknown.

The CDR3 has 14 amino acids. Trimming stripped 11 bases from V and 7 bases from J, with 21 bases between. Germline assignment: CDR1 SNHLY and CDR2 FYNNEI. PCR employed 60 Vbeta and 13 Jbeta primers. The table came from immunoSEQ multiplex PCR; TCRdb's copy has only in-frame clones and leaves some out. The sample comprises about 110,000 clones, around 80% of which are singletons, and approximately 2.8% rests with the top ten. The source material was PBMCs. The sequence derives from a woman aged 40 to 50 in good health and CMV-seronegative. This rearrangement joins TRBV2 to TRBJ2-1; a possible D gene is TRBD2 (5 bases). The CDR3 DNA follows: TGTGCCGGCGGCCGTGTGAGGGCGGTGAATGAGCAGTTCTTC. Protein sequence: CAGGRVRAVNEQFF. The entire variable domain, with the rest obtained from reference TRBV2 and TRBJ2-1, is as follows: EPEVTQTPSHQVTQMGQEVILRCVPISNHLYFYWYRQILGQKVEFLVSFYNNEISEKSEIFDDQFSVERPDGSNFTLKIRSTKLEDSAMYFCAGGRVRAVNEQFFGPGTRLTVL.